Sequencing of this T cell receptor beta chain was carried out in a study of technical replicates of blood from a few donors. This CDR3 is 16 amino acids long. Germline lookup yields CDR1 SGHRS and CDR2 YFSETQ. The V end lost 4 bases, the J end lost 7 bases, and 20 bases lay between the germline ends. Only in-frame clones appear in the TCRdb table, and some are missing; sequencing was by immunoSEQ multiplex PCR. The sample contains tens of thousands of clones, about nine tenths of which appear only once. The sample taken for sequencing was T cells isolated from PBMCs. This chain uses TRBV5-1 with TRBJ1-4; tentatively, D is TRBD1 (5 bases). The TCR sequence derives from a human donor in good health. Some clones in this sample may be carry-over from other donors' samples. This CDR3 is CASSVSIQGSSEKLFF. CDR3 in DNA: TGCGCCAGCAGCGTATCGATCCAGGGTTCGTCTGAAAAACTGTTTTTT.